This TCR beta chain was identified in a study of graft-versus-host responses after intestinal transplantation (dated by TCRdb to about 2021). In terms of the full investigation: Recipients received multivisceral, liver-intestinal, or isolated intestinal transplants. Donor T cell macrochimerism was defined as a peak of at least 4% donor T cells among recipient peripheral blood mononuclear cells. Of the approximately 24 intestinal transplant recipients enrolled in the cohort, one of whom was a retransplant, 3 patients without pretransplant specimens were excluded. Every recipient was given anti-thymocyte globulin induction, then maintenance tacrolimus and steroids for approximately 3 years. Bulk TCR-beta CDR3 sequencing was used to track graft-versus-host and host-versus-graft alloreactive T cell clones in the graft, circulation and bone marrow after intestinal transplantation. Alloreactive clones were identified by sequencing pre-transplant mixed lymphocyte reaction products and comparing these products with unstimulated pre-transplant donor and recipient T cells. Rather than being sequenced by the commercial service, samples from a few later patients were sequenced in-house on an Illumina MiSeq and processed with MiXCR. Findings and caveats that apply to the study as a whole: In the allografts of patients with donor T cell macrochimerism, GvH to HvG T cell clonal ratios were high. GvH clones were detected in recipient bone marrow, and some appeared earlier in ileal mucosa or blood, consistent with an intestinal mucosal origin. Peak levels of circulating GvH clones were associated with declines in HvG clones early after transplant. Conclusions were limited by the relatively low number and heterogeneity of intestinal transplant patients.

About this clone: This receptor's antigen is unknown. Qualities for individual bases were not recorded, and no much larger clone is one base off.

This specimen's time point label, per the study, means: cells obtained before transplantation from donor or recipient. CD3+CD4+ and CD3+CD8+ populations were FACS-sorted from unstimulated pre-transplant donor and recipient cells taken from spleen or lymph nodes. The CDR3 goes from the cysteine to the phenylalanine over 13 residues. Only the CDR3 region is kept as DNA, spanning 39 bases read in frame from base 1. Trimming takes 4 bases from V and 4 bases from J, and the germline ends sit 14 bases apart. From a lookup of the germline V gene, CDR1 and CDR2 are SQVTM and ANQGSEA. The protocol used for the library was the immunoSEQ multiplex PCR assay. For most patients, genomic DNA was isolated using the Qiagen DNeasy Blood and Tissue Kit and was shipped frozen to Adaptive Biotechnologies for TCR sequencing. Adaptive Biotechnologies carried out high-throughput TCR-beta CDR3 sequencing of genomic DNA for most patients. On the authors' methods: Adaptive's ImmunoSEQ software supplied the TCR sequencing data for around 17 patients, while MiXCR and VDJtools were used to process a few other patients. CD4 versus CD8 sorting errors were corrected by removing sequences found in both subsets at a frequency ratio below 5:1. CDR3 nucleotide sequences shared between donor and recipient were removed because the origin of such sequences could not be assigned. Alloreactive clones required at least 2-fold expansion over unstimulated cells and minimum CFSE-low frequency of 0.002% (template counts) or 0.001% (read counts). Clones detected in sequenced pre-transplant spleen, lymph node, or MLR CFSE-low populations of the donor or recipient were defined as mappable. The cumulative frequency of alloreactive clones was calculated as a percentage of all sequences, weighted by copy number. TCRdb re-hosts the immuneACCESS table, in-frame sequences only. Its copies lack some clones; in the studies checked, an unresolved V gene accounts for under half of them, and the cause for the rest is not known. The DNA gave D and trimming, while V, J and clone size come from that table. Across this sample there are 65,000 to 100,000 clones, with 85% to 95% seen only once. The top ten hold about 0.4% of the sample.

This material consisted of unstimulated CD8+ T cells sorted from spleen or lymph node cells, taken before transplant. The chain links TRBV29-1 with TRBJ2-7, with TRBD1 as a weak D call on 5 bases. This TCR was sampled from a human donor who was the organ donor for an intestinal transplant. The DNA reads TGCAGCGTTGGGTCACAGGTAGGGTACGAGCAGTACTTC. Its translation is CSVGSQVGYEQYF.